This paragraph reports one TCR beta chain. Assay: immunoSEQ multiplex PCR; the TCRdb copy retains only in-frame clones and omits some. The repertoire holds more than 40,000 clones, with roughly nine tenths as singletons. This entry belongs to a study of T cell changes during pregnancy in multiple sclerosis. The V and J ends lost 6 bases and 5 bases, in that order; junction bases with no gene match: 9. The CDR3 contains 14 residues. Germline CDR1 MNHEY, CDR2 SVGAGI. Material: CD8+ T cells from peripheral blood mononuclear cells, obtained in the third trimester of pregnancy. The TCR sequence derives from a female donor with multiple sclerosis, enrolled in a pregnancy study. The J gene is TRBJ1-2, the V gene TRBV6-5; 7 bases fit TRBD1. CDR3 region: CASSSAGTDYGYTF. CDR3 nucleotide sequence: TGTGCCAGCAGCTCCGCCGGGACAGATTATGGCTACACCTTC.